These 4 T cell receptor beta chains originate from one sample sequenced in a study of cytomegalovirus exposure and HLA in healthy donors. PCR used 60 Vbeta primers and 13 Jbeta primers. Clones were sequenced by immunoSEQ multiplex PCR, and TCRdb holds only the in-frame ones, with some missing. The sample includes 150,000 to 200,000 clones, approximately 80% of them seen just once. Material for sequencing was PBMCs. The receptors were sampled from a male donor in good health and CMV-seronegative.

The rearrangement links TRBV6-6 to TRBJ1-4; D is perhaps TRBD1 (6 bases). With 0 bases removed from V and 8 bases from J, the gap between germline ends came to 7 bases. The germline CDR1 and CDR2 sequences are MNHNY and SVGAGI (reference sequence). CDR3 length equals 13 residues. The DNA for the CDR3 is TGTGCCAGCAGTTACTCGCAGGGGGAAAAACTGTTTTTT. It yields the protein CASSYSQGEKLFF.

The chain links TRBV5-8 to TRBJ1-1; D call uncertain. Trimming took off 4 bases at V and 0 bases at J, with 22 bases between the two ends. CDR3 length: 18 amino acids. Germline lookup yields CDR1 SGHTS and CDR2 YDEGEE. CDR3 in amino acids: CASSHRRGISPMNTEAFF. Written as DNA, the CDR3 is TGTGCCAGCAGCCATAGGCGGGGTATATCTCCGATGAACACTGAAGCTTTCTTT. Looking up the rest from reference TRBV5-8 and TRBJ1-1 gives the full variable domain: EAGVTQSPTHLIKTRGQQATLRCSPISGHTSVYWYQQALGLGLQFLLWYDEGEERNRGNFPPRFSGRQFPNYSSELNVNALELEDSALYLCASSHRRGISPMNTEAFFGQGTRLTVV.

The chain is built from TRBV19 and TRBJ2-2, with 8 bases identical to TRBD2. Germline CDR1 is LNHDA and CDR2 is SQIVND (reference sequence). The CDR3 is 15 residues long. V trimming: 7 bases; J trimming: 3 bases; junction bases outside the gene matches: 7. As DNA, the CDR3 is TGTGCCAGTAAGCCGGGAGGGCATGACACCGGGGAGCTGTTTTTT. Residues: CASKPGGHDTGELFF.

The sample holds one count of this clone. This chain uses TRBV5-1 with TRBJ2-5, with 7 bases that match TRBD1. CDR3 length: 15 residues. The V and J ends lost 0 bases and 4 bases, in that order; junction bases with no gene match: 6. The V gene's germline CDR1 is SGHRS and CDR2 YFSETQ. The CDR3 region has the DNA TGCGCCAGCAGCTTGGGACAGGGAATCGGAGAGACCCAGTACTTC. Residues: CASSLGQGIGETQYF.